This TCR beta chain was profiled in a study of radiation and T cells in renal cell carcinoma. Treatment given: 15 Gy SBRT to primary tumor, nephrectomy 4 weeks later. Profiling relied on immunoSEQ multiplex PCR, and the TCRdb table lists in-frame clones only, not all of them. This table has 15,000 to 20,000 clones, roughly 50% appearing once. Overall study findings and caveats: Dominant CDR3 motifs were more common in irradiated tumors than controls. Irradiated tumors had higher TCR clonality than control tumors.

This clone occurred a few times. Its specificity is unknown. V shed 3 bases and J shed 1 base, with 12 bases lying between them. This CDR3 comprises 15 residues. CDR1 is MDHEN, CDR2 SYDVKM, per germline. The source of this sequence is a woman aged 55-69 years with renal cell carcinoma. Sequencing was performed on tumor tissue, taken from a patient whose treatment included radiotherapy and nephrectomy. The V and J genes are TRBV28 and TRBJ1-1; D gene uncertain. The CDR3 DNA reads as TGTGCCAGCAGTTTGCTTGGCGGCAGGAACACTGAAGCTTTCTTT. It yields the protein CASSLLGGRNTEAFF.